This record looks at one TCR beta chain sequence and its context. This entry belongs to a study of PD-1 blockade in mismatch repair-deficient tumors. Study context: All were previously treated, progressing patients with around 12 mismatch repair-deficient cancer types.

Germline V gene lookup returns CDR1 LGHNA and CDR2 YSLEER. V dropped 2 bases and J dropped 0 bases, with 8 bases sitting between them. CDR3 size: 16 residues. PCR or immunohistochemistry showed mismatch repair deficiency in every enrolled patient. Assay used: immunoSEQ multiplex PCR; TCRdb lists only in-frame clones, some missing. This sample has tens of thousands of clones, with nearly 85% found just once. The rearrangement joins TRBV4-3 to TRBJ2-6; tentative D call: TRBD2 (5 bases). The origin of this receptor is an adult with mismatch repair-deficient cancer. The sample consisted of peripheral blood, taken 12 weeks after starting pembrolizumab. CDR3 region: CASSQRGDSGANVLTF. CDR3 sequence (DNA): TGCGCCAGCAGCCAACGGGGAGACTCTGGGGCCAACGTCCTGACTTTC.